This T cell receptor (beta chain) derives from a study of PD-L1 blockade in urothelial cancer. On the study more broadly: Every 3 weeks, patients received intravenous atezolizumab 1,200 mg, beginning 2014. Anywhere from 0 to 3 prior chemotherapy regimens had been received by patients.

Each PCR reaction had synthetic TCR analog templates spiked into it. Assay: immunoSEQ multiplex PCR; the TCRdb copy retains only in-frame clones and omits some. The profile shows about 110,000 clones, more than 85% of them singletons. Time point specified: peripheral blood 6 weeks after treatment start. Patient sample counts ranged from 1 to 8, pretreatment and on-treatment. This CDR3 spans 13 amino acids. CDR1 SGHDT and CDR2 YYEEEE come from the germline V gene. V dropped 5 bases and J dropped 2 bases, with 8 bases sitting between them. The sequence was collected from a man in his sixties with urothelial cancer. This material consisted of PBMCs, taken around atezolizumab (anti-PD-L1) treatment. V is TRBV5-6 and J is TRBJ1-5, with D unresolved. DNA of the CDR3: TGTGCCAGCAGTAGACATGGCAATCAGCCCCAGCATTTT. Residues: CASSRHGNQPQHF.